The 30 T cell receptor beta chains below all came from one sample that was sequenced in a study of PD-L1 blockade in urothelial cancer. Sequenced by immunoSEQ multiplex PCR; TCRdb stores in-frame clones only, minus some. Of approximately 67,000 clones listed, about 86% are singletons. Time point: pretreatment peripheral blood. Source: PBMCs, taken around atezolizumab (anti-PD-L1) treatment. The receptors come from a man aged 55 to 70 with urothelial cancer.

This rearrangement joins TRBV6-6 to TRBJ2-3, with 11 nucleotides matching TRBD2. V shed 3 bases, J shed 3 bases, and the junction held 5 bases outside the gene matches. The CDR3 contains 16 residues. Germline V gene sequence: CDR1 MNHNY, CDR2 SVGAGI (reference sequence). The CDR3, as DNA: TGTGCCAGCAGTTATCGACTAGCGGGGTGGACAGATACGCAGTATTTT. This codes for CASSYRLAGWTDTQYF.

This clone has more than one count but fewer than ten. The chain has TRBV4-1 and TRBJ2-1; TRBD1 is a possible D gene (5 bases). Between the trimmed V and J ends, which lost 4 bases and 5 bases, there was a span of 18 bases. Germline V gives CDR1 MGHRA, CDR2 YSYEKL. CDR3 length equals 16 residues. CDR3 in amino acids: CASSRGHGRTDNEQFF. CDR3 DNA: TGCGCCAGCAGCCGAGGACACGGAAGAACTGACAATGAGCAGTTCTTC.

The rearrangement joins TRBV6-6 to TRBJ1-1, with TRBD1 identical over 8 bases. The CDR3 sequence is 14 residues long. Germline values: CDR1 MNHNY, CDR2 SVGAGI (reference sequence). Unmatched junction bases numbered 6, after V lost 4 bases and J lost 5 bases. CDR3 coding DNA: TGTGCCAGCAGTTGGAACAGGGGGGGGACTGAAGCTTTCTTT. Its translation: CASSWNRGGTEAFF.

The chain carries TRBV4-2 and TRBJ1-1, with 9 bases matching TRBD1. Germline CDR1 LGHNA, CDR2 YNFKEQ. J gave up 5 bases and V 3 bases, and 4 bases lay outside the gene matches. There are 14 residues in the CDR3. The CDR3 sequence is CASSQSDRGTEAFF. Written as DNA, the CDR3 is TGTGCCAGCAGCCAGTCCGACAGGGGGACTGAAGCTTTCTTT.

The chain recombines TRBV9 with TRBJ1-6; D gene uncertain. With 3 bases removed from V and 5 bases from J, the gap between germline ends came to 12 bases. This CDR3 comprises 15 residues. From germline, CDR1 is SGDLS and CDR2 YYNGEE. CDR3 coding DNA: TGTGCCAGCAGCGGCCGCGAGAGTAATAATTCACCCCTCCACTTT. This translates into CASSGRESNNSPLHF.

The chain couples TRBV11-2 to TRBJ2-1; 8 nucleotides line up with TRBD1. V gave up 5 bases and J gave up 9 bases; unmatched junction bases: 3. Germline CDR1 reads SGHAT; CDR2 reads FQNNGV. The CDR3 has 12 amino acids. The CDR3 DNA reads as TGTGCCAGCAGCCACGGACAGGGTGAGCAGTTCTTC. Translated, it gives CASSHGQGEQFF.

This clone was seen once. The V call is TRBV6-5, the J call TRBJ1-1; perhaps TRBD1 as D (6 bases). Per the germline V gene, CDR1 is MNHEY and CDR2 is SVGAGI. The ends were cut back, 4 bases at V and 4 bases at J, with 16 bases in the middle. The CDR3 contains 15 residues. CDR3 nucleotides: TGTGCCAGCAGTTCCAGGGGCTGGGCCGGCACTGAAGCTTTCTTT. This codes for CASSSRGWAGTEAFF.

About this clone: An end of the junction does not agree with germline; a read error may underlie this. This chain connects TRBV27 to TRBJ2-7; TRBD1 might be the D (5 bases). Germline V lookup: CDR1 MNHEY, CDR2 SMNVEV (reference sequence). The CDR3 spans 10 residues. CDR3 sequence (DNA): TGTGCCCGCAGATTACAGGCGCCTTCCTTC. Its protein is CARRLQAPSF.

V is TRBV30 and J is TRBJ1-6, with a weak D call TRBD1 (5 bases). Germline CDR1 GTSNPN, CDR2 SVGIG (reference sequence). V was pared by 2 bases and J by 2 bases, with 10 bases between. The CDR3 runs 15 residues. The CDR3 coding sequence is TGTGCCTGGAGTACCAGGGTCACCTATAATTCACCCCTCCACTTT. Amino acids: CAWSTRVTYNSPLHF.

The CDR3 DNA reads as TGTGCCAGCAGTCGGACAGGGGGGAATTCACCCCTCCACTTT. It translates to CASSRTGGNSPLHF. This chain connects TRBV7-3 to TRBJ1-6; TRBD1 agrees at 10 bases. V lost 6 bases, J lost 7 bases, and 3 bases stayed unmatched. Germline CDR1 and CDR2: SGHTA and FQGTGA. The CDR3 is 14 amino acids.

V usage is TRBV6-5 and J usage is TRBJ2-7, with 12 bases matching TRBD2. From germline, CDR1 is MNHEY and CDR2 SVGAGI. Trimming removed 0 bases from V and 6 bases from J; junction bases left unmatched: 6. This CDR3 has 16 amino acids. The CDR3 protein is CASSYSPSGGVSEQYF. CDR3 coding DNA: TGTGCCAGCAGTTACTCCCCTAGCGGGGGGGTAAGCGAGCAGTACTTC.

The chain employs TRBV4-3 and TRBJ1-4; TRBD1 matches 8 bases. CDR3 size: 16 residues. V lost 2 bases to trimming and J lost 9 bases; unmatched junction nucleotides: 11. Looked up from germline, CDR1 is LGHNA and CDR2 is YSLEER. DNA for the CDR3: TGCGCCAGCAGCCAAAGCCTCGGGACAGGCCGCCAAAAACTGTTTTTT. Translated: CASSQSLGTGRQKLFF.

The gene calls are TRBV10-1 and TRBJ2-3, with TRBD2 as a possible D gene (5 bases). The CDR3 spans 12 residues. Germline CDR1 and CDR2: WNHNN and SYGVQD (reference sequence). Trimming left V 4 bases short and J 5 bases short, with 7 bases between. The CDR3 region is CASSAAGDTQYF. The DNA for the CDR3 is TGCGCCAGCAGTGCCGCGGGAGATACGCAGTATTTT.

This clone has more than one count but fewer than ten. The chain employs TRBV11-2 and TRBJ2-7; the D gene is possibly TRBD2 (6 bases). V lost 2 bases and J 3 bases, leaving 8 bases between the germline ends. The germline gives CDR1 SGHAT, CDR2 FQNNGV. The CDR3 is 13 amino acids. The CDR3 reads CASSLTSRYEQYF. The CDR3 DNA follows: TGTGCCAGCAGCTTAACTAGCCGCTACGAGCAGTACTTC.

This chain links TRBV5-1 with TRBJ2-7; no clear D. The CDR3 runs 13 residues. Germline loops: CDR1 SGHRS, CDR2 YFSETQ. V was cut by 1 base and J by 5 bases, with 10 bases left in between. CDR3 nucleotide sequence: TGCGCCAGCAGCTTGACAGCAGTCCACGAGCAGTACTTC. This codes for CASSLTAVHEQYF.

The V gene is TRBV30, the J gene TRBJ1-6; 8 positions agree with TRBD1. There are 16 residues in the CDR3. The V gene's germline CDR1 is GTSNPN and CDR2 SVGIG (reference sequence). Losses at the gene ends were 5 bases for V and 8 bases for J; bases not matched to a gene: 14. The CDR3 DNA is TGTGCCTGGGGCCCCCCTCGACGACAGGGGTATTCACCCCTCCACTTT. Protein product: CAWGPPRRQGYSPLHF.

The V gene is TRBV6-5, the J gene TRBJ1-2, with TRBD1 matching over 12 bases. CDR1 is MNHEY, CDR2 SVGAGI, per germline. Losses at the gene ends were 5 bases for V and 4 bases for J; bases not matched to a gene: 5. The length of the CDR3 is 15 residues. CDR3 residues: CASSPGQGASYGYTF. The CDR3 DNA sequence: TGTGCCAGCAGTCCGGGACAGGGGGCCTCCTATGGCTACACCTTC.

The chain uses TRBV29-1 and TRBJ1-2, with D possibly matching TRBD1 (6 bases). The CDR3 is 11 residues long. The V gene lost 7 bases and the J gene lost 8 bases, with 14 bases spanning the gap. Per germline, CDR1 SQVTM and CDR2 ANQGSEA. CDR3 sequence (DNA): TGCAGCGATGGGGGGGCAGAGGGCTACACCTTC. It translates to CSDGGAEGYTF.

This clone was detected only once. The same CDR3 arises from other DNA sequences in this sample as well. The chain uses TRBV5-1 and TRBJ2-7; 7 nucleotides match TRBD1. There are 15 residues in the CDR3. Germline V gene data show CDR1 as SGHRS and CDR2 as YFSETQ. The V gene end was trimmed by 4 bases and the J gene end by 7 bases; junction bases not matched to a gene: 14. Here the CDR3 reads CASSPLGGARGEQYF. The CDR3 coding sequence is TGCGCCAGCAGCCCCTTAGGGGGCGCTAGAGGGGAGCAGTACTTC.

The rearrangement joins TRBV19 to TRBJ2-5, with 7 positions matching TRBD1. CDR1 is LNHDA and CDR2 is SQIVND in the germline V gene (reference sequence). The trim removed 2 bases at V and 4 bases at J, leaving 4 bases unmatched. The CDR3 totals 14 residues. The CDR3 reads CASSITGVAETQYF. In DNA form, the CDR3 reads TGTGCCAGTAGTATAACAGGGGTAGCAGAGACCCAGTACTTC.

The gene calls are TRBV30 and TRBJ2-6; TRBD1 agrees at 7 bases. The CDR3 consists of 16 residues. Germline V gene sequence: CDR1 GTSNPN, CDR2 SVGIG (reference sequence). V dropped 4 bases and J dropped 4; count of bases not matched to a gene: 10. CDR3 bases: TGTGCCTGGATTGACCCCAGGGGGTACGGGGCCAACGTCCTGACTTTC. This codes for CAWIDPRGYGANVLTF.

The chain joins TRBV18 to TRBJ2-5; 13 bases fit TRBD2. This CDR3 is 17 amino acids long. Unmatched junction bases numbered 6, after V lost 2 bases and J lost 3 bases. Germline CDR1 and CDR2: KGHSH and LQKENI. The CDR3 here is CASSPSGTSGAEETQYF. The CDR3, as DNA: TGTGCCAGCTCACCATCCGGGACTAGCGGGGCGGAAGAGACCCAGTACTTC.

The chain couples TRBV7-9 to TRBJ2-5, with 12 bases that match TRBD2. Germline-derived CDR1 and CDR2 are SEHNR and FQNEAQ (reference sequence). This CDR3 contains 15 residues. Trimming removed 4 bases from V and 7 bases from J; junction bases left unmatched: 7. The CDR3 is CASSSLAGGVGTQYF. CDR3 sequence (DNA): TGTGCCAGCAGCTCCCTAGCGGGGGGGGTCGGGACCCAGTACTTC. The full variable domain, its missing parts supplied by reference TRBV7-9 and TRBJ2-5, is DTGVSQNPRHKITKRGQNVTFRCDPISEHNRLYWYRQTLGQGPEFLTYFQNEAQLEKSRLLSDRFSAERPKGSFSTLEIQRTEQGDSAMYLCASSSLAGGVGTQYFGPGTRLLVL.

The chain couples TRBV5-1 to TRBJ1-4; D gene ambiguous. Germline loops: CDR1 SGHRS, CDR2 YFSETQ. This CDR3 has 13 amino acids. Trimming pared 5 bases from V and 2 bases from J, leaving 7 bases between. CDR3 region: CASREETNEKLFF. CDR3 bases: TGCGCCAGCAGGGAGGAGACTAATGAAAAACTGTTTTTT.

The rearrangement joins TRBV7-9 to TRBJ2-1, with a weak D call TRBD1 (5 bases). V lost 4 bases to trimming and J lost 15 bases, with 13 bases between them. The CDR3 consists of 11 residues. Germline V gene lookup returns CDR1 SEHNR and CDR2 FQNEAQ (reference sequence). CDR3 nucleotides: TGTGCCAGCAGCTCCTCGATTACAGGGTTCTTC. The encoded protein is CASSSSITGFF.

V usage is TRBV7-3 and J usage is TRBJ2-1, with D possibly TRBD2 on 5 matching bases. This CDR3 has 14 amino acids. Trimming left V 8 bases short and J 4 bases short, with 15 bases between. Germline CDR1 SGHTA, CDR2 FQGTGA. This CDR3 is CASGPAGSYNEQFF. The CDR3 nucleotides are TGTGCCAGCGGCCCCGCGGGTTCGTACAATGAGCAGTTCTTC.

V and J are TRBV7-2 and TRBJ2-2; no reliable D call. The CDR3 sequence is 15 residues long. In germline, CDR1 is SGHTA, CDR2 FQGNSA. V was shortened by 1 base and J by 1 base, with 7 bases between the two germline ends. In nucleotides, the CDR3 is TGTGCCAGCAGCTTAGATTGGCTGAACACCGGGGAGCTGTTTTTT. Its protein is CASSLDWLNTGELFF.

The rearrangement joins TRBV7-8 to TRBJ1-1; D remains ambiguous. This CDR3 is 15 amino acids long. V was pared by 1 base and J by 5 bases, with 14 bases between. The germline CDR1 and CDR2 sequences are SGHVS and FQNEAQ. CDR3 bases: TGTGCCAGCAGCTTAGAACAGACCTTCGGAACTGAAGCTTTCTTT. As protein: CASSLEQTFGTEAFF.

The V gene is TRBV2, the J gene TRBJ2-7; maybe TRBD1 (5 bases). Germline-derived CDR1 and CDR2 are SNHLY and FYNNEI. This CDR3 is built from 11 residues. The V end lost 7 bases, the J end lost 6 bases, and 10 bases lay between the germline ends. This CDR3 reads CASTGQSEQYF. CDR3 sequence (DNA): TGTGCCAGCACAGGGCAAAGCGAGCAGTACTTC. Variable domain in full (rest from reference TRBV2 and TRBJ2-7): EPEVTQTPSHQVTQMGQEVILRCVPISNHLYFYWYRQILGQKVEFLVSFYNNEISEKSEIFDDQFSVERPDGSNFTLKIRSTKLEDSAMYFCASTGQSEQYFGPGTRLTVT.

The CDR3 spells CASSTRLGGGETQYF. The CDR3 bases are TGCGCCAGCAGCACCCGTTTAGGCGGTGGCGAGACCCAGTACTTC. J is TRBJ2-5 and V is TRBV5-1, with D unresolved. The V end lost 4 bases, the J end lost 5 bases, and 18 bases lay between the germline ends. Germline CDR1 SGHRS, CDR2 YFSETQ. The CDR3 extends over 15 amino acids.